This entry features one T cell receptor (beta chain) sequence. This receptor's antigen is unknown. Per-base qualities were not stored, and no clone one base away is much larger. The junction shows trimming of 4 bases on V and 4 bases on J, plus 13 bases between the germline ends. The germline V gene (reference sequence) yields LNHDA for CDR1 and SQIVND for CDR2. The CDR3 goes from the cysteine to the phenylalanine over 14 residues. The entry retains the CDR3 DNA only, 42 bases that are in frame from base 1. From each donor, a single peripheral blood sample of about 116 mL on average was drawn into heparinised tubes. A BD FACSAria II and a panel including CD45RO, CCR7, CD25, CD127, CD95 and CD27 were used to sort naive, central memory, regulatory and stem cell-like memory CD4+ T cells. Purity was above 95% for every sorted population. PBMCs were isolated immediately by Lymphoprep density gradient centrifugation and stained directly without culture. Samples were stained and sorted in pairs, with one healthy donor and one patient per experiment, so that batch effects were minimized.

All of the isolated RNA was reverse transcribed with the High Capacity cDNA Reverse Transcription Kit, so expressed TCRB transcripts were sequenced. Deep immunoSEQ sequencing was performed on naive, central memory and regulatory T cell samples, with an average of about 4 million total reads per sample. Sorted cells were lysed in RLT buffer, and RNA was extracted using DNase-treated RNeasy Micro or Mini kits according to cell number. Each cell subset was processed separately to prevent cross-contamination, with patient and healthy donor samples processed together. Using the immunoSEQ multiplex PCR, TCRB sequences were amplified from cDNA into 87-bp fragments spanning the CDR3 region. The amplicons were sequenced using the Illumina HiSeq platform. As for the authors' bioinformatics: Synthetic template baselines were used to correct PCR bias computationally, reads within Hamming distance 2 were collapsed together, and singletons that could not be merged were discarded. By aligning reads against IMGT, V, D and J genes, CDR3 length, and insertions or deletions at six rearrangement sites were assigned. Within each subset, clonotype counts were normalized to the number of sorted cells before true diversity and Gini coefficients were calculated with the tcR R package. The overlap coefficient, calculated on TCRB nucleotide sequences, was used to quantify repertoire sharing. This is the immuneACCESS table as TCRdb keeps it, with only in-frame sequences that have V and J called. A part of the clones is gone; compared with another copy, unresolved V genes explain less than half, and the rest is unexplained. V and J calls and clone size follow that table, whereas D and trimming were derived from the DNA. Here the sample has some 63,000 clones; 49% occur a single time. The ten largest clones add up to 0.55% to 0.8% of the sample.

The sample belongs to a study of beta chain features in type 1 diabetes (dated by TCRdb to about 2018). In terms of the full investigation: Patients and healthy donors did not differ in mean age, gender distribution, total cell number or subset yield. A total of around 100 million sorted cells were examined across all samples, and RNA yield correlated strongly with the number of cells per subset. The study compared the TCRB repertoires of sorted circulating CD4+ T cell subsets in recently diagnosed type 1 diabetes patients with those in matched healthy donors. Whereas all 30 or so donors provided naive and central memory subsets, regulatory and stem cell-like memory subsets were isolated from just 8 patients and roughly eight healthy donors.

General study outcomes and caveats: Because cDNA was sequenced instead of genomic DNA, activated cells with high expression could be over-represented, although the groups did not differ in activation or CD3 levels. At VDJ recombination sites, type 1 diabetes patients had fewer insertions and more deleted nucleotides, which implies abnormalities in thymic rearrangement. Only small numbers of individuals were included in the HLA sub-analyses, which left unresolved whether HLA type had any influence on TCRB rearrangement. Shorter templates might be favored by PCR, yet because patient and control samples were amplified and corrected together, any such skew would affect both groups equally. Naive, central memory and regulatory TCRB repertoires appeared to be more similar among patients than among healthy donors. In all four CD4+ subsets, TCRB CDR3 length was moderately but significantly shorter in type 1 diabetes patients.

This receptor chain uses TRBV19 and TRBJ1-2, with a tentative D gene TRBD1 over 6 matching bases. The TCR sequence derives from a man aged 25-45 years with type 1 diabetes. The sequenced sample consisted of central memory CD4+ T cells from blood. CDR3 loop: CASSTRQDPYGYTF. The nucleotide sequence is given as TGTGCCAGTAGTACCAGACAGGATCCCTATGGCTACACCTTC.